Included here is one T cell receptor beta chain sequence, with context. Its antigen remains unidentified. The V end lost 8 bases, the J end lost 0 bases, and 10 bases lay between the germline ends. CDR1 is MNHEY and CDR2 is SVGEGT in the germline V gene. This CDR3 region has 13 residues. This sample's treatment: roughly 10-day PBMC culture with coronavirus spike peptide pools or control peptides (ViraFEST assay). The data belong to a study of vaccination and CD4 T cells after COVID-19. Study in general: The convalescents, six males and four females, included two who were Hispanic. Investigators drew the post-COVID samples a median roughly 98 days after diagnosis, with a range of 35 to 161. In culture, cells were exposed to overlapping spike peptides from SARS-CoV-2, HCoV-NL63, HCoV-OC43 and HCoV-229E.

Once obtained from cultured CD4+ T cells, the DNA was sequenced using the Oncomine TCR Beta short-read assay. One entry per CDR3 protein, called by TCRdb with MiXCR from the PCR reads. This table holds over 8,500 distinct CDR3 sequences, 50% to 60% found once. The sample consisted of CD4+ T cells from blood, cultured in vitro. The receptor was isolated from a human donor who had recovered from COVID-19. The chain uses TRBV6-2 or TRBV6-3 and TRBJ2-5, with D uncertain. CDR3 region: CASAMFNQETQYF. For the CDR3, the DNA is TGTGCCAGCGCAATGTTCAACCAAGAGACCCAGTACTTC.